One and the same sample provided the 18 T cell receptor beta chains below, sequenced in a study of vaccination effects on CD4 cells after COVID-19. The antigens of these receptors remain unknown. TCRdb's table, derived via immunoSEQ multiplex PCR, lists solely in-frame clones and lacks some. The table records roughly 59,000 clones, 78% of them present only once. Prior to sequencing, the ViraFEST assay stimulated PBMC with viral peptide pools, which expanded the antigen-specific CD4+ T cells. Cultured cells yielded isolated CD4+ T cells after less than 11 days. Each participant received a vaccine that was either BNT162b2 or mRNA-1273, given as two doses. The starting material was CD4+ T cells from PBMCs cultured with HCoV-OC43 spike peptides, obtained after COVID-19 vaccination. Subset indicated: HCoV-OC43 spike overlapping peptide pool stimulation. The receptors come from a human donor who received a COVID-19 vaccine.

The chain is built from TRBV7-2 and TRBJ1-4; TRBD1 is a possible D gene (5 bases). The CDR3 is made up of 15 amino acids. Trimming stripped 3 bases from V and 8 bases from J, with 16 bases between. Germline V gives CDR1 SGHTA, CDR2 FQGNSA. The DNA of the CDR3 is TGTGCCAGCAGCTTGCGGGGCCGAGGAGTAGAAAAACTGTTTTTT. The encoded protein is CASSLRGRGVEKLFF.

This clone was observed a single time. The chain couples TRBV10-1 to TRBJ2-3; either TRBD1 or TRBD2 may fit D (5 bases each). This CDR3 spans 15 amino acids. The germline gives CDR1 WNHNN, CDR2 SYGVQD (reference sequence). V was cut by 3 bases and J by 2 bases, with 12 bases left in between. CDR3 amino acids: CASSETAGTTDTQYF. The CDR3 DNA follows: TGCGCCAGCAGTGAAACGGCAGGGACCACAGATACGCAGTATTTT.

V usage is TRBV2 and J usage is TRBJ1-2; 7 nucleotides line up with TRBD1. This CDR3 region has 14 residues. The V and J ends lost 4 bases and 4 bases, in that order; junction bases with no gene match: 6. Germline V CDR1 and CDR2: SNHLY, FYNNEI. The CDR3 nucleotides read TGTGCCAGCAGTGTCGGCAGGGGGATCTATGGCTACACCTTC. Translation: CASSVGRGIYGYTF.

The chain carries TRBV18 and TRBJ1-6; no clear D gene. The CDR3 covers 13 residues. The ends were cut back, 6 bases at V and 0 bases at J, with 3 bases in the middle. The germline V gene has CDR1 KGHSH and CDR2 LQKENI. The CDR3 sequence: CASSGSYNSPLHF. The CDR3, as DNA: TGTGCCAGCTCCGGCTCCTATAATTCACCCCTCCACTTT. The full variable domain, in which reference TRBV18 and TRBJ1-6 provide the parts outside the CDR3, is NAGVMQNPRHLVRRRGQEARLRCSPMKGHSHVYWYRQLPEEGLKFMVYLQKENIIDESGMPKERFSAEFPKEGPSILRIQQVVRGDSAAYFCASSGSYNSPLHFGNGTRLTVT.

This clone came up once. The chain joins TRBV24-1 to TRBJ1-2, with D tentatively TRBD1 (5 bases). Trimming took 6 bases from V and 4 from J, leaving 11 bases between them. The germline gives CDR1 KGHDR, CDR2 SFDVKD. The CDR3 has 13 residues. The CDR3 spells CATSTGTAYGYTF. For the CDR3, the DNA is TGTGCCACCAGTACCGGGACGGCCTATGGCTACACCTTC.

CDR3 sequence reads: CASSEAMGGNTIYF. CDR3 nucleotide sequence: TGTGCCAGCAGTGAAGCAATGGGAGGAAACACCATATATTTT. The genes are TRBV6-1 and TRBJ1-3; D gene uncertain. Trimming shortened V by 0 bases and J by 4 bases, and 7 bases separated the two germline ends. CDR1 and CDR2 (germline): MNHNS, SASEGT. The CDR3 runs to 14 residues.

The rearrangement uses TRBV19 and TRBJ1-1; 8 bases map to TRBD1. The V segment lost 6 bases and the J segment 6 bases; nucleotides outside the gene matches: 9. The CDR3 has 14 amino acids. Germline loops: CDR1 LNHDA, CDR2 SQIVND (reference sequence). CDR3 region: CASSRQGRDPEAFF. CDR3 DNA: TGTGCCAGTAGCCGACAGGGGAGGGACCCTGAAGCTTTCTTT.

The J gene is TRBJ1-2, the V gene TRBV24-1, with 10 bases that match TRBD1. Trimming took 3 bases from V and 8 from J; bases not matched to a gene: 8. Germline CDR1 reads KGHDR; CDR2 reads SFDVKD. This CDR3 is 15 amino acids long. The CDR3 protein is CATSDRDRGIKGYTF. CDR3 bases: TGTGCCACCAGTGATCGGGACAGGGGCATAAAAGGCTACACCTTC.

This chain links TRBV6-6 with TRBJ2-5, with D possibly TRBD1 on 5 matching bases. This CDR3 comprises 17 residues. The V end was cut by 5 bases, the J end by 0 bases, with 19 bases between. The germline CDR1 and CDR2 sequences are MNHNY and SVGAGI (reference sequence). The CDR3 loop is CASSRYSGKTDQETQYF. CDR3 nucleotides: TGTGCCAGCAGTCGGTATTCAGGGAAGACGGACCAAGAGACCCAGTACTTC.

This clone was seen a single time. The chain combines TRBV29-1 with TRBJ1-2; possibly TRBD1 for D (6 bases). Germline loops: CDR1 SQVTM, CDR2 ANQGSEA. Trimming cost V 7 bases and J 8 bases, with 17 bases left between them. The CDR3 length is 12 residues. This CDR3 is CSASEQGKGYTF. The CDR3 bases are TGCAGCGCCAGCGAGCAGGGGAAAGGCTACACCTTC.

The genes are TRBV5-1 and TRBJ2-5, with D perhaps TRBD1 (6 bases). Trimming pared 9 bases from V and 4 bases from J, leaving 16 bases between. The germline CDR1 and CDR2 sequences are SGHRS and YFSETQ. CDR3 size: 13 residues. CDR3 DNA sequence: TGCGCCACCAAGGGGGTGGTTGGAGAGACCCAGTACTTC. Its translation is CATKGVVGETQYF.

V usage is TRBV5-1 and J usage is TRBJ1-4; D ambiguous. The CDR3 loop spans 16 amino acids. Trimming took off 0 bases at V and 8 bases at J, with 17 bases between the two ends. Germline values: CDR1 SGHRS, CDR2 YFSETQ. This chain's CDR3 is CASSLGSGADPEKLFF. For the CDR3, the DNA is TGCGCCAGCAGCTTGGGGTCGGGAGCGGATCCGGAAAAACTGTTTTTT.

The rearrangement joins TRBV6-5 to TRBJ1-3, with unresolved D. CDR3 length: 15 residues. Looked up from germline, CDR1 is MNHEY and CDR2 is SVGAGI. Trimming removed 0 bases from V and 4 bases from J, with 10 bases in between. As DNA, the CDR3 is TGTGCCAGCAGTTACTCAAGGACGGCCGGAAACACCATATATTTT. It translates to CASSYSRTAGNTIYF.

V is TRBV27 and J is TRBJ2-1; TRBD1 agrees at 7 bases. The CDR3 is 16 residues long. CDR1 and CDR2 from the germline V gene are MNHEY and SMNVEV (reference sequence). V gave up 1 base and J gave up 0 bases; unmatched junction bases: 3. The CDR3 DNA follows: TGTGCCAGCAGTTTATGTTCAGGGGGCTCCTACAATGAGCAGTTCTTC. Translated, it gives CASSLCSGGSYNEQFF.

The chain joins TRBV7-9 to TRBJ1-4; D is ambiguous. Trimming stripped 4 bases from V and 2 bases from J, with 17 bases between. Germline V gene sequence: CDR1 SEHNR, CDR2 FQNEAQ (reference sequence). The CDR3 sequence is 17 residues long. CDR3 loop: CASSSIRTDKTNEKLFF. For the CDR3, the DNA is TGTGCCAGCAGCTCTATCCGGACCGATAAGACTAATGAAAAACTGTTTTTT.

This clone was seen more than once but under ten times. The J gene is TRBJ1-5, the V gene TRBV4-1; D is perhaps TRBD1 (6 bases). The germline CDR1 and CDR2 sequences are MGHRA and YSYEKL. The CDR3 totals 15 residues. Trimming cost V 4 bases and J 5 bases, with 15 bases left between them. CDR3 bases: TGCGCCAGCAGCCTTTGGATGGGGGGGCATCAGCCCCAGCATTTT. This translates into CASSLWMGGHQPQHF.

This clone was counted a single time. The chain uses TRBV2 and TRBJ1-3, with 7 bases lining up with TRBD1. Losses at the gene ends were 3 bases for V and 4 bases for J; bases not matched to a gene: 6. This CDR3 spans 15 amino acids. Germline V gene lookup returns CDR1 SNHLY and CDR2 FYNNEI. CDR3 nucleotides: TGTGCCAGCAGTGACTATGGGACAGTAGGAAACACCATATATTTT. The encoded protein is CASSDYGTVGNTIYF. The full variable domain, its missing parts supplied by reference TRBV2 and TRBJ1-3, is EPEVTQTPSHQVTQMGQEVILRCVPISNHLYFYWYRQILGQKVEFLVSFYNNEISEKSEIFDDQFSVERPDGSNFTLKIRSTKLEDSAMYFCASSDYGTVGNTIYFGEGSWLTVV.

The CDR3 loop is CASSYSRGRADTQYF. CDR3 DNA sequence: TGTGCCAGCAGTTACTCGCGGGGCCGGGCAGATACGCAGTATTTT. This chain links TRBV6-6 with TRBJ2-3; the D gene is possibly TRBD2 (6 bases). Trimming pared 0 bases from V and 4 bases from J, leaving 11 bases between. This CDR3 comprises 15 residues. Germline lookup yields CDR1 MNHNY and CDR2 SVGAGI (reference sequence).